Sequencing of this T cell receptor beta chain was carried out in a study of naive and memory T cell subsets. As to this clonotype: The antigen is unknown.

V gave up 6 bases and J gave up 9 bases; unmatched junction bases: 7. CDR1 is KGHSH, CDR2 LQKENI, per germline. The CDR3 totals 14 residues. Study results and limitations: A few larger clonotypes appeared in naive repertoires, especially CD8, possibly memory cells re-expressing CD45RA. TCR counts from RNA may reflect activation-linked expression changes.

The beta constant-region primer was an equimolar mix of two oligonucleotides covering TRBC1 and TRBC2. Four rounds of PCR amplified the ligated cDNA using nested alpha and beta constant-region primers plus SP2. TCRdb called the UMI-ligation and nested PCR reads again in MiXCR, with one record for every CDR3 protein. The sample has about 150,000 distinct CDR3 sequences, approximately 24% seen once. V gene TRBV18 combines with J gene TRBJ2-1; 11 bases agree with TRBD2. This TCR came from a human donor in good health. Sequenced sample: naive CD4+ T cells from blood. CDR3 region: CASSLAGGPSEQFF. The CDR3 DNA is TGTGCCAGCTCGTTAGCGGGAGGGCCCTCTGAGCAGTTCTTC. Using reference TRBV18 and TRBJ2-1 for the parts outside the CDR3, the full variable domain is NAGVMQNPRHLVRRRGQEARLRCSPMKGHSHVYWYRQLPEEGLKFMVYLQKENIIDESGMPKERFSAEFPKEGPSILRIQQVVRGDSAAYFCASSLAGGPSEQFFGPGTRLTVL.